This T cell receptor beta chain was identified in a study of somatic mutations in cytotoxic T cells in rheumatoid arthritis. Across the whole study: Patients gave 30 ml EDTA peripheral blood immediately after diagnosis, prior to starting treatment.

The assay was immunoSEQ multiplex PCR, and TCRdb's table has in-frame clones only and misses some. Of 15,000 to 20,000 clones in the sample, more than 60% were seen once. The sequencing input was CD8+ T cells sorted from blood. This clonotype was sampled from an adult with rheumatoid arthritis.

The CDR3 DNA follows: TGTGCCAGCAGCTTAGTATTCAGGGGACTAGAACGCAATGAGCAGTTCTTC. It codes for CASSLVFRGLERNEQFF. This chain connects TRBV11-2 to TRBJ2-1; 8 bases are a match to TRBD2. The CDR3 totals 17 residues. With V trimmed by 1 base and J by 6 bases, 11 bases remained unmatched. The germline V gene has CDR1 SGHAT and CDR2 FQNNGV.